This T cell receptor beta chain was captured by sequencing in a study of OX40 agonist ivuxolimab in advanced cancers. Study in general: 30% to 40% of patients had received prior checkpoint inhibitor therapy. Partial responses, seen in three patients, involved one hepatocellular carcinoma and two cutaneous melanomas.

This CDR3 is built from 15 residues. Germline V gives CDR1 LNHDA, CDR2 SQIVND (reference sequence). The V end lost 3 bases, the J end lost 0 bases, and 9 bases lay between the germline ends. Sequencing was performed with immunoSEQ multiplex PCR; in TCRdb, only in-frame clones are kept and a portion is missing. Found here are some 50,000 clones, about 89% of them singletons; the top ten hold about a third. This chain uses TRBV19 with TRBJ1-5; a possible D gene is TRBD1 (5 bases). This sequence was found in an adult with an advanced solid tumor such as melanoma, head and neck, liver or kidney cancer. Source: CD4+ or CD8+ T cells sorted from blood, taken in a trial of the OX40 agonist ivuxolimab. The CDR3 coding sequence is TGTGCCAGTAGTATCTGGGGGGTTAGCAATCAGCCCCAGCATTTT. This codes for CASSIWGVSNQPQHF.